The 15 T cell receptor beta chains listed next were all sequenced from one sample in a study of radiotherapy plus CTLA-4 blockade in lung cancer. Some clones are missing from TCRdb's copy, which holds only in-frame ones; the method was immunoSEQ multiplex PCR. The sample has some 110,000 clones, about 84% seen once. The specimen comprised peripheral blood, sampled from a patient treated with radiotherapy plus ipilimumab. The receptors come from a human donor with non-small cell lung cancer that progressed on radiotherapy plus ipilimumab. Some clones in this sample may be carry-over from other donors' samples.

This chain's CDR3 is CATSREAQGGYEQFF. The CDR3 coding sequence is TGTGCCACCAGCAGAGAAGCACAGGGCGGTTATGAGCAGTTCTTC. The chain recombines TRBV15 with TRBJ2-1, with D possibly being TRBD1 (6 bases). The CDR3 contains 15 residues. Trimming pared 0 bases from V and 8 bases from J, leaving 14 bases between. From germline, CDR1 is LNHNV and CDR2 YYDKDF (reference sequence).

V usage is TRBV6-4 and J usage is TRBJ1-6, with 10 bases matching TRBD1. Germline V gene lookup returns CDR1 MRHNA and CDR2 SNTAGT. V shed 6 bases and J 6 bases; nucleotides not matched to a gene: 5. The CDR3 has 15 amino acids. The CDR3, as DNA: TGTGCCAGCAGCCGGGACAGGGGTGTTAATTCACCCCTCCACTTT. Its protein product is CASSRDRGVNSPLHF.

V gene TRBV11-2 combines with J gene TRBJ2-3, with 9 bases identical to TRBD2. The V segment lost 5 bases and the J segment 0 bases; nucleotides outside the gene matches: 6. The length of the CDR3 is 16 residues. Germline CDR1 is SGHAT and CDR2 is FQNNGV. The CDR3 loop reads CASSISSGASTDTQYF. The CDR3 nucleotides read TGTGCCAGCAGCATTTCTAGCGGGGCGAGCACAGATACGCAGTATTTT. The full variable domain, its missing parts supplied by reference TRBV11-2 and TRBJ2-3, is EAGVAQSPRYKIIEKRQSVAFWCNPISGHATLYWYQQILGQGPKLLIQFQNNGVVDDSQLPKDRFSAERLKGVDSTLKIQPAKLEDSAVYLCASSISSGASTDTQYFGPGTRLTVL.

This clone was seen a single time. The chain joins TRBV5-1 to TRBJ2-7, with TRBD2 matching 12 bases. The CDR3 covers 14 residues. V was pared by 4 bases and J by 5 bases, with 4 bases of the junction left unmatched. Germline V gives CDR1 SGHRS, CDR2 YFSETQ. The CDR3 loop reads CASSLRLAGDEQYF. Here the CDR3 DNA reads TGCGCCAGCAGCCTTCGACTAGCGGGGGACGAGCAGTACTTC.

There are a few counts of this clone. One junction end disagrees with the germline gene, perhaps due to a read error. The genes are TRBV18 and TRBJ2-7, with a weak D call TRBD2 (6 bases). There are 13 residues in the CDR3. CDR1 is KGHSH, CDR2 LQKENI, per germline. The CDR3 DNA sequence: TGTGCCAGCTCACCACCCGAAGACGGGAGAGCGAACTTC. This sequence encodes CASSPPEDGRANF. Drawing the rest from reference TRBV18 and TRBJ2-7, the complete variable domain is NAGVMQNPRHLVRRRGQEARLRCSPMKGHSHVYWYRQLPEEGLKFMVYLQKENIIDESGMPKERFSAEFPKEGPSILRIQQVVRGDSAAYFCASSPPEDGRANFGPGTRLTVT.

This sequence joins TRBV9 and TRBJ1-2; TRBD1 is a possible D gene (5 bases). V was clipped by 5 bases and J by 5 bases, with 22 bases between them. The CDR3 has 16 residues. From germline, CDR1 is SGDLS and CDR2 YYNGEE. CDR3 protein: CASSSPPTEALYGYTF. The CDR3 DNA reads TGTGCCAGCAGTTCCCCACCGACAGAGGCCCTTTATGGCTACACCTTC.

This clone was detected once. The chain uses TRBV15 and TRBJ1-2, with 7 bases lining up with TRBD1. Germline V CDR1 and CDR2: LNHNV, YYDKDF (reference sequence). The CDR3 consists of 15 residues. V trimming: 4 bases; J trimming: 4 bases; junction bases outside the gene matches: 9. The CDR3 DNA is TGTGCCACCAGCAAAGAAGGGGGCCAGCTCTATGGCTACACCTTC. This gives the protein CATSKEGGQLYGYTF.

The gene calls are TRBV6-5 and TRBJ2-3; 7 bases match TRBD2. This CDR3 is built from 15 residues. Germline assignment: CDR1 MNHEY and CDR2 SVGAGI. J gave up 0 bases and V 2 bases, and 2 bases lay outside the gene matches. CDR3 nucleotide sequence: TGTGCCAGCAGTTACAACGGGGGGAGCACAGATACGCAGTATTTT. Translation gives CASSYNGGSTDTQYF.

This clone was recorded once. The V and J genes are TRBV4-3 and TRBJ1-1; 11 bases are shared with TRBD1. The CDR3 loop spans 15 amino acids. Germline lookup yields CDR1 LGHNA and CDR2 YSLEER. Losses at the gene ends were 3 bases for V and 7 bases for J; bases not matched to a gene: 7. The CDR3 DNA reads TGCGCCAGCAGCCATTCGGACAGGGGGCCGAGTGAAGCTTTCTTT. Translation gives CASSHSDRGPSEAFF.

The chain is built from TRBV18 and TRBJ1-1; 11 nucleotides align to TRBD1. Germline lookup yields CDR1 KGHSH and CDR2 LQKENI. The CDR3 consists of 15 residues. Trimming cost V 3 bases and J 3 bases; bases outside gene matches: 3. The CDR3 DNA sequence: TGTGCCAGCTCACCCCGGGGACAGGGGGACACTGAAGCTTTCTTT. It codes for CASSPRGQGDTEAFF.

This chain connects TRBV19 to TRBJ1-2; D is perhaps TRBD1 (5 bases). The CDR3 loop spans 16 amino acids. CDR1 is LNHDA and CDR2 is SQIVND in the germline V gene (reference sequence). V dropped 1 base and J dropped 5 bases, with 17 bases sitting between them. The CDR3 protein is CASSIGGTFKTYGYTF. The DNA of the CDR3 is TGTGCCAGTAGTATAGGGGGGACCTTTAAGACGTATGGCTACACCTTC.

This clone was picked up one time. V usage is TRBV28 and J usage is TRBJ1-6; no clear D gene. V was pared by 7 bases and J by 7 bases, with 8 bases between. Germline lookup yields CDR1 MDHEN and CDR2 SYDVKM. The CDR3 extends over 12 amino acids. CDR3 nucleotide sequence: TGTGCCAGCACCGATTTCAATTCACCCCTCCACTTT. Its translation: CASTDFNSPLHF. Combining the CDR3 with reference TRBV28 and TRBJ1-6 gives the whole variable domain DVKVTQSSRYLVKRTGEKVFLECVQDMDHENMFWYRQDPGLGLRLIYFSYDVKMKEKGDIPEGYSVSREKKERFSLILESASTNQTSMYLCASTDFNSPLHFGNGTRLTVT.

CDR3: CASSQDGSDYGYTF. CDR3 sequence (DNA): TGCGCCAGCAGCCAAGACGGATCTGACTATGGCTACACCTTC. This chain connects TRBV4-3 to TRBJ1-2; no clear D gene. Trimming removed 0 bases from V and 3 bases from J, with 8 bases in between. This CDR3 region has 14 residues. CDR1 and CDR2 (germline): LGHNA, YSLEER.

CDR3 amino acids: CAISGTAQYGYTF. The CDR3 DNA follows: TGTGCCATCAGTGGGACAGCCCAATATGGCTACACCTTC. The chain is built from TRBV10-3 and TRBJ1-2, with D tentatively TRBD1 (6 bases). Germline values: CDR1 ENHRY, CDR2 SYGVKD. CDR3 length equals 13 residues. The V and J ends lost 4 bases and 5 bases respectively, with 11 bases between them.

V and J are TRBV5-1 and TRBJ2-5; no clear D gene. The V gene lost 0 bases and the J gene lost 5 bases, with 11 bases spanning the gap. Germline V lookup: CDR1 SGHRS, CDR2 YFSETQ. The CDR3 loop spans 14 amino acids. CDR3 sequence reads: CASSLAVGMETQYF. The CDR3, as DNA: TGCGCCAGCAGCTTGGCGGTGGGTATGGAGACCCAGTACTTC. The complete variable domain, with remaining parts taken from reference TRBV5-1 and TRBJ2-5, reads KAGVTQTPRYLIKTRGQQVTLSCSPISGHRSVSWYQQTPGQGLQFLFEYFSETQRNKGNFPGRFSGRQFSNSRSEMNVSTLELGDSALYLCASSLAVGMETQYFGPGTRLLVL.